This T cell receptor (beta chain) was found in a study of CD4 T cells in relation to SARS-CoV-2 and coronaviruses. CD4+ T cells from unexposed donors were obtained before the COVID-19 pandemic (2011-2018). The cells were cultured for around ten days before CD4+ T cells were isolated. To note about this clone: Its cognate antigen is unknown.

The V end lost 0 bases, the J end lost 4 bases, and 9 bases lay between the germline ends. Germline-derived CDR1 and CDR2 are KGHSH and LQKENI. CDR3 size: 14 residues. Data came from immunoSEQ multiplex PCR; TCRdb stores just in-frame clones and leaves some out. The table includes 15,000 to 18,000 clones, about four fifths detected once. Sample: CD4+ T cells from PBMCs, cultured in vitro. The chain combines TRBV18 with TRBJ2-5, with a tentative D call TRBD2 (6 bases). This receptor was obtained from a human donor in good health. CDR3 sequence (DNA): TGTGCCAGCTCACCACCGCCAGCGGGAGAGACCCAGTACTTC. Its translation: CASSPPPAGETQYF.